Presented here are 14 T cell receptor beta chains from one specimen sequenced in a study of CD8 T cells in ankylosing spondylitis. MiXCR was run by TCRdb on the 5' RACE reads, yielding one entry per CDR3 protein. The sample records about 150,000 distinct CDR3 sequences, more than 5.5% being singletons. Sequenced sample: blood, either unsorted or a sorted T cell fraction (not recorded which). These receptors all stem from a female donor with ankylosing spondylitis or in good health (not recorded which).

This clonotype was seen ten or more times. This chain uses TRBV20-1 with TRBJ1-6; possible D gene TRBD1, 5 bases. The CDR3 has 15 amino acids. Between the trimmed V and J ends, which lost 1 base and 10 bases, there was a span of 17 bases. Germline values: CDR1 DFQATT, CDR2 SNEGSKA (reference sequence). CDR3: CSARGAGPVWSPLHF. CDR3 DNA: TGCAGTGCTAGAGGAGCAGGGCCTGTTTGGTCACCCCTCCACTTT.

This clonotype was picked up many times. The chain is built from TRBV5-6 and TRBJ2-7, with unresolved D. Germline V lookup: CDR1 SGHDT, CDR2 YYEEEE. V gave up 0 bases and J gave up 1 base, with 11 bases separating them. The length of the CDR3 is 15 residues. The CDR3 loop reads CASSLGLGKSYEQYF. Here the CDR3 DNA reads TGTGCCAGCAGCTTGGGGTTGGGGAAATCCTACGAGCAGTACTTC.

The V gene is TRBV7-2, the J gene TRBJ2-7; D may match TRBD1 or TRBD2 (6 bases each). This CDR3 is built from 14 residues. V was shortened by 5 bases and J by 5 bases, with 16 bases between the two germline ends. Germline CDR1 reads SGHTA; CDR2 reads FQGNSA. This CDR3 is CASSPQTGRHEQYF. CDR3 nucleotides: TGTGCCAGCAGCCCTCAAACAGGGAGGCACGAGCAGTACTTC. Full variable domain (outside the CDR3, taken from reference TRBV7-2 and TRBJ2-7): GAGVSQSPSNKVTEKGKDVELRCDPISGHTALYWYRQSLGQGLEFLIYFQGNSAPDKSGLPSDRFSAERTGGSVSTLTIQRTQQEDSAVYLCASSPQTGRHEQYFGPGTRLTVT.

The chain employs TRBV20-1 and TRBJ2-2, with a possible D match to TRBD1 (6 bases). This CDR3 has 14 amino acids. The germline gives CDR1 DFQATT, CDR2 SNEGSKA (reference sequence). Here the CDR3 reads CFWRPGQGTGELFF. DNA of the CDR3: TGCTTCTGGCGCCCGGGTCAGGGGACCGGGGAGCTGTTTTTT.

The sample holds many counts of this clonotype. The chain is built from TRBV6-5 and TRBJ1-2; the match to TRBD1 covers 9 bases. V lost 4 bases, J lost 5 bases, and 5 bases stayed unmatched. The germline CDR1 and CDR2 sequences are MNHEY and SVGAGI. CDR3 size: 14 residues. CDR3 DNA sequence: TGTGCCAGCAGTTCCTCCGGGACAGGGTATGGCTACACCTTC. Amino acids: CASSSSGTGYGYTF.

This clonotype was seen many times. The chain recombines TRBV9 with TRBJ1-3; D not resolved. The ends were cut back, 4 bases at V and 0 bases at J, with 8 bases in the middle. The CDR3 has 14 residues. CDR1 and CDR2 (germline): SGDLS, YYNGEE. CDR3 nucleotides: TGTGCCAGCAGCAATCAGCTCTCTGGAAACACCATATATTTT. This codes for CASSNQLSGNTIYF.

This clonotype was seen only a few times. A much larger clonotype is one base distant, so this may be a read error. V and J are TRBV5-1 and TRBJ1-6; TRBD1 matches at 8 bases. The germline V gene has CDR1 SGHRS and CDR2 YFSETQ. The CDR3 spans 13 residues. DNA for the CDR3: TGCACCAGCAGTGAGACAGGGGAATCACCCCTCCACTTT. This translates into CTSSETGESPLHF.

V gene TRBV27 combines with J gene TRBJ2-2; D is undetermined. The CDR3 spans 13 residues. Germline CDR1 reads MNHEY; CDR2 reads SMNVEV (reference sequence). The germline V and J ends were trimmed by 4 bases and 5 bases, with 8 bases remaining between them. CDR3 in amino acids: CASSWTRTGELFF. CDR3 coding DNA: TGTGCCAGCAGTTGGACCCGGACCGGGGAGCTGTTTTTT.

There are many counts of this clonotype. The V gene is TRBV7-2, the J gene TRBJ1-1; no clear D gene. Germline lookup yields CDR1 SGHTA and CDR2 FQGNSA. This CDR3 contains 13 residues. V was trimmed by 7 bases and J by 4 bases, leaving 13 bases between them. CDR3 amino acids: CASTHGGVTEAFF. DNA for the CDR3: TGTGCCAGCACTCACGGCGGGGTCACTGAAGCTTTCTTT.

This clonotype showed up many times. The chain has TRBV27 and TRBJ1-2; tentatively, D is TRBD1 (5 bases). The CDR3 loop spans 15 amino acids. The germline V gene encodes CDR1 MNHEY and CDR2 SMNVEV (reference sequence). Trimming stripped 6 bases from V and 0 bases from J, with 14 bases between. The CDR3 sequence: CASRRTGPTNYGYTF. The CDR3 DNA sequence: TGTGCCAGCAGGCGCACAGGACCCACTAACTATGGCTACACCTTC.

In this sample, this clonotype turned up many times. The J gene is TRBJ2-3, the V gene TRBV5-1; tentatively, D is TRBD1 (6 bases). V was pared by 4 bases and J by 6 bases, with 15 bases between. The germline V gene has CDR1 SGHRS and CDR2 YFSETQ. This CDR3 comprises 14 residues. CDR3 coding DNA: TGCGCCAGCAGCGTTGGGACACCAGCCGATACGCAGTATTTT. Encoded protein: CASSVGTPADTQYF.

In this sample, this clonotype turned up many times. The V call is TRBV7-8, the J call TRBJ2-2; 7 positions agree with TRBD2. J was trimmed by 4 bases and V by 6 bases; bases with no gene match: 8. This CDR3 spans 15 amino acids. Germline CDR1 and CDR2: SGHVS and FQNEAQ. CDR3 amino acids: CASRFGEGITGELFF. The CDR3 coding sequence is TGTGCCAGCAGATTCGGGGAGGGTATCACCGGGGAGCTGTTTTTT.

V is TRBV7-9 and J is TRBJ1-2; 8 bases are a match to TRBD1. V lost 4 bases, J lost 4 bases, and 8 bases stayed unmatched. Germline assignment: CDR1 SEHNR and CDR2 FQNEAQ (reference sequence). The CDR3 runs to 15 residues. The CDR3 nucleotides are TGTGCCAGCAGCTCCGACAGGGGAGTCGTCTATGGCTACACCTTC. Translating it yields CASSSDRGVVYGYTF. Full variable domain (rest looked up from reference TRBV7-9 and TRBJ1-2): DTGVSQNPRHKITKRGQNVTFRCDPISEHNRLYWYRQTLGQGPEFLTYFQNEAQLEKSRLLSDRFSAERPKGSFSTLEIQRTEQGDSAMYLCASSSDRGVVYGYTFGSGTRLTVV.

Ten or more counts support this clonotype. V gene TRBV20-1 combines with J gene TRBJ2-3; no firm D call. The CDR3 sequence is 14 residues long. Germline assignment: CDR1 DFQATT and CDR2 SNEGSKA (reference sequence). The V and J ends lost 3 bases and 1 base respectively, with 11 bases between them. The CDR3 spells CSASQNPGTDTQYF. The CDR3 DNA sequence: TGCAGTGCTAGTCAGAATCCGGGCACAGATACGCAGTATTTT.